These 26 T cell receptor beta chains originate from one sample sequenced in a study of blood T cell repertoires in COVID-19. Assay used: immunoSEQ multiplex PCR; TCRdb lists only in-frame clones, some missing. The sample has just over 150,000 clones; around 80% are singletons. Source material: peripheral blood. All receptors derive from a woman aged 45-60 years with acute or convalescent COVID-19.

V gene TRBV6-6 combines with J gene TRBJ1-6, with D unresolved. With 4 bases removed from V and 7 bases from J, the gap between germline ends came to 14 bases. Germline V gene data show CDR1 as MNHNY and CDR2 as SVGAGI (reference sequence). CDR3 length: 15 amino acids. This CDR3 reads CASSFPRGNNSPLHF. The CDR3 nucleotides are TGTGCCAGCAGTTTCCCAAGAGGTAACAATTCACCCCTCCACTTT.

The chain is built from TRBV7-9 and TRBJ1-2; TRBD1 agrees at 9 bases. Germline CDR1 and CDR2: SEHNR and FQNEAQ (reference sequence). V dropped 5 bases and J dropped 0; count of bases not matched to a gene: 7. This CDR3 is 16 amino acids long. Written as DNA, the CDR3 is TGTGCCAGCAGCCCCCACGGGGACAGGGCTAACTATGGCTACACCTTC. This sequence encodes CASSPHGDRANYGYTF. The full variable domain, in which reference TRBV7-9 and TRBJ1-2 provide the parts outside the CDR3, is DTGVSQNPRHKITKRGQNVTFRCDPISEHNRLYWYRQTLGQGPEFLTYFQNEAQLEKSRLLSDRFSAERPKGSFSTLEIQRTEQGDSAMYLCASSPHGDRANYGYTFGSGTRLTVV.

The V and J genes are TRBV10-3 and TRBJ1-1; D perhaps matches TRBD1 (5 bases). The CDR3 runs to 17 residues. V lost 6 bases and J 3 bases, leaving 23 bases between the germline ends. CDR1 and CDR2 from the germline V gene are ENHRY and SYGVKD. The CDR3 nucleotides are TGTGCCATCAGCGAAAGGGGCAGGGTAAGGCAGGACACTGAAGCTTTCTTT. Its translation: CAISERGRVRQDTEAFF.

The CDR3 spells CASSLGTVNSPLHF. The DNA of the CDR3 is TGTGCCAGCAGTTTAGGGACAGTGAATTCACCCCTCCACTTT. This chain links TRBV28 with TRBJ1-6; 7 nucleotides line up with TRBD1. Germline CDR1 reads MDHEN; CDR2 reads SYDVKM. V was clipped by 2 bases and J by 7 bases; unmatched bases: 2. CDR3 length equals 14 residues.

CDR3 in amino acids: CASSRGRGDYGYTF. As DNA, the CDR3 is TGTGCCAGTAGTAGGGGCAGGGGAGACTATGGCTACACCTTC. The chain recombines TRBV19 with TRBJ1-2; TRBD1 might be the D (6 bases). Germline V CDR1 and CDR2: LNHDA, SQIVND (reference sequence). There are 14 residues in the CDR3. V dropped 4 bases and J dropped 3 bases, with 12 bases sitting between them.

The CDR3 reads CASSATASNQPQHF. The CDR3 nucleotides are TGTGCCAGTAGTGCGACAGCTAGCAATCAGCCCCAGCATTTT. The chain employs TRBV19 and TRBJ1-5, with D perhaps matching TRBD1 (5 bases). The CDR3 is 14 amino acids. Trimming removed 5 bases at V and 0 bases at J, with 8 bases between. Germline CDR1 LNHDA, CDR2 SQIVND (reference sequence).

The CDR3 bases are TGTGCCATTAAACACTACAGGGTTCGGGGCAATCAGCCCCAGCATTTT. Its translation: CAIKHYRVRGNQPQHF. The rearrangement links TRBV3-1 (or the pseudogene TRBV3-2) to TRBJ1-5; D might be TRBD1 (6 bases). Trimming pared 10 bases from V and 2 bases from J, leaving 21 bases between. Germline loops: CDR1 LGHDT, CDR2 YNNKEL (reference sequence). The CDR3 is 16 amino acids.

This clone was observed a few times. This chain joins TRBV6-6 and TRBJ1-1; 8 nucleotides agree with TRBD1. V lost 0 bases to trimming and J lost 4 bases; unmatched junction nucleotides: 1. Germline-derived CDR1 and CDR2 are MNHNY and SVGAGI (reference sequence). The CDR3 is made up of 14 amino acids. The CDR3 coding sequence is TGTGCCAGCAGTTACTCTACAGGGGGCACTGAAGCTTTCTTT. This sequence encodes CASSYSTGGTEAFF.

This clone was detected once. The V and J genes are TRBV18 and TRBJ2-7, with D perhaps TRBD1 (5 bases). The ends were cut back, 6 bases at V and 0 bases at J, with 9 bases in the middle. CDR3 size: 13 residues. Looked up from germline, CDR1 is KGHSH and CDR2 is LQKENI. CDR3 residues: CASSRETSYEQYF. For the CDR3, the DNA is TGTGCCAGCTCCAGGGAAACCTCCTACGAGCAGTACTTC.

The J gene is TRBJ1-2, the V gene TRBV3-1 (or the pseudogene TRBV3-2); D ambiguous. V gave up 1 base and J gave up 6 bases, with 6 bases separating them. CDR3 length: 12 amino acids. The V gene's germline CDR1 is LGHDT and CDR2 YNNKEL (reference sequence). The CDR3 loop is CASSQGRDGYTF. CDR3 nucleotides: TGTGCCAGCAGCCAAGGGCGGGATGGCTACACCTTC.

As concerns this clone: Additional DNA sequences in this sample encode the identical CDR3. The V gene is TRBV9, the J gene TRBJ1-1; TRBD1 might be the D (5 bases). Germline loops: CDR1 SGDLS, CDR2 YYNGEE. V was trimmed by 3 bases and J by 2 bases, leaving 8 bases between them. This CDR3 has 13 residues. In DNA form, the CDR3 reads TGTGCCAGCAGCGCAACAGGTAACACTGAAGCTTTCTTT. Translating it yields CASSATGNTEAFF.

The chain joins TRBV5-1 to TRBJ2-1; D is unresolved. Per germline, CDR1 SGHRS and CDR2 YFSETQ. Trimming stripped 5 bases from V and 2 bases from J, with 17 bases between. The CDR3 sequence is 16 residues long. This chain's CDR3 is CASRPSWSAAYNEQFF. The CDR3 bases are TGCGCCAGCAGACCCTCCTGGAGCGCTGCCTACAATGAGCAGTTCTTC. Looking up the rest from reference TRBV5-1 and TRBJ2-1 gives the full variable domain: KAGVTQTPRYLIKTRGQQVTLSCSPISGHRSVSWYQQTPGQGLQFLFEYFSETQRNKGNFPGRFSGRQFSNSRSEMNVSTLELGDSALYLCASRPSWSAAYNEQFFGPGTRLTVL.

This chain joins TRBV15 and TRBJ2-4, with 7 nucleotides matching TRBD1. In germline, CDR1 is LNHNV, CDR2 YYDKDF (reference sequence). The CDR3 contains 17 residues. The trim removed 2 bases at V and 3 bases at J, leaving 10 bases unmatched. CDR3 sequence reads: CATSRIAGTVYKNIQYF. DNA of the CDR3: TGTGCCACCAGCAGAATAGCCGGGACAGTGTACAAAAACATTCAGTACTTC.

The chain links TRBV6-1 to TRBJ1-5; 7 nucleotides agree with TRBD1. The CDR3 has 16 amino acids. J gave up 3 bases and V 2 bases, and 7 bases lay outside the gene matches. Germline CDR1 MNHNS, CDR2 SASEGT. The CDR3 is CASSERGTVTNQPQHF. The DNA for the CDR3 is TGTGCCAGCAGTGAAAGAGGGACAGTAACCAATCAGCCCCAGCATTTT.

V and J are TRBV6-5 and TRBJ1-6, with 8 bases identical to TRBD1. The V gene's germline CDR1 is MNHEY and CDR2 SVGAGI. This CDR3 is 15 amino acids long. Germline trimming cut 5 bases from V and 15 bases from J; bases unmatched to any gene: 15. The CDR3 protein is CASSQSGTGFFSLHF. The CDR3 DNA follows: TGTGCCAGCAGTCAATCCGGGACAGGATTTTTTAGCCTCCACTTT.

This clone has a handful of counts. The rearrangement links TRBV6-5 to TRBJ2-7; 8 positions agree with TRBD2. There are 15 residues in the CDR3. Germline V gives CDR1 MNHEY, CDR2 SVGAGI. Unmatched junction bases numbered 1, after V lost 0 bases and J lost 0 bases. The CDR3 region has the DNA TGTGCCAGCAGTTACTCGAGCGGGGGCTCCTACGAGCAGTACTTC. Protein: CASSYSSGGSYEQYF.

The chain combines TRBV30 with TRBJ1-1; TRBD1 is a possible D gene (5 bases). The CDR3 loop spans 13 amino acids. The germline gives CDR1 GTSNPN, CDR2 SVGIG (reference sequence). V gave up 2 bases and J gave up 7 bases, with 14 bases separating them. Written as DNA, the CDR3 is TGTGCCTGGAGTTCGACAGTCAGAGATGAAGCTTTCTTT. Its protein is CAWSSTVRDEAFF.

The chain couples TRBV6-5 to TRBJ1-5; no reliable D call. Germline-derived CDR1 and CDR2 are MNHEY and SVGAGI. V was trimmed by 6 bases and J by 4 bases, leaving 13 bases between them. The CDR3 runs 14 residues. CDR3 DNA sequence: TGTGCCAGCAGCCCCACCACAGTTAATCAGCCCCAGCATTTT. This sequence encodes CASSPTTVNQPQHF.

The chain carries TRBV5-1 and TRBJ2-7; 10 nucleotides match TRBD1. This CDR3 is built from 17 residues. Germline CDR1 is SGHRS and CDR2 is YFSETQ. J was trimmed by 2 bases and V by 4 bases; bases with no gene match: 12. CDR3 DNA: TGCGCCAGCAGCGAGGGAACCTCCGGGACAGGGGCCTACGAGCAGTACTTC. Protein product: CASSEGTSGTGAYEQYF.

The chain carries TRBV5-1 and TRBJ1-2; D remains ambiguous. V lost 5 bases to trimming and J lost 4 bases, with 9 bases between them. The CDR3 has 12 residues. Germline V gene sequence: CDR1 SGHRS, CDR2 YFSETQ. The CDR3 spells CASSPGFYGYTF. The DNA for the CDR3 is TGCGCCAGCAGTCCGGGGTTCTATGGCTACACCTTC.

Only one count was recorded for this clone. The rearrangement joins TRBV11-3 to TRBJ2-1; 15 bases match TRBD2. This CDR3 contains 15 residues. With V trimmed by 4 bases and J by 9 bases, 4 bases remained unmatched. Germline V gene lookup returns CDR1 SGHNT and CDR2 YENEEA. The CDR3: CASSSGLAGGSEQFF. CDR3 bases: TGTGCCAGCAGCTCCGGACTAGCGGGAGGGAGTGAGCAGTTCTTC. The complete variable domain, with remaining parts taken from reference TRBV11-3 and TRBJ2-1, reads EAGVVQSPRYKIIEKKQPVAFWCNPISGHNTLYWYLQNLGQGPELLIRYENEEAVDDSQLPKDRFSAERLKGVDSTLKIQPAELGDSAVYLCASSSGLAGGSEQFFGPGTRLTVL.

The chain recombines TRBV28 with TRBJ2-7, with D hard to call. The germline CDR1 and CDR2 sequences are MDHEN and SYDVKM. The CDR3 has 12 residues. Trimming removed 5 bases from V and 6 bases from J, with 11 bases in between. CDR3 DNA sequence: TGTGCCAGCAGTCTCGAGCCGAGCGAGCAGTACTTC. Amino acid sequence: CASSLEPSEQYF.

The V call is TRBV19, the J call TRBJ1-6, with 10 bases lining up with TRBD1. Germline V gene lookup returns CDR1 LNHDA and CDR2 SQIVND (reference sequence). The length of the CDR3 is 15 residues. V gave up 5 bases and J gave up 10 bases; unmatched junction bases: 8. Written as DNA, the CDR3 is TGTGCCAGTAGTCAGGGGACAGGGGTAGAGTCACCCCTCCACTTT. Its translation is CASSQGTGVESPLHF.

The rearrangement joins TRBV28 to TRBJ2-3, with 7 bases identical to TRBD2. The V segment lost 6 bases and the J segment 8 bases; nucleotides outside the gene matches: 20. This CDR3 region has 17 residues. Germline assignment: CDR1 MDHEN and CDR2 SYDVKM. Written as DNA, the CDR3 is TGTGCCAGCAGAACCGCGGGAGTTAGCGGGTACGGGGTTACGCAGTATTTT. This translates into CASRTAGVSGYGVTQYF.

The chain has TRBV28 and TRBJ1-2; 7 bases are shared with TRBD1. Trimming cost V 6 bases and J 9 bases; bases outside gene matches: 13. The germline CDR1 and CDR2 sequences are MDHEN and SYDVKM. The CDR3 covers 14 residues. CDR3 protein: CASRILRQGARYTF. CDR3 coding DNA: TGTGCCAGCAGAATCCTTCGACAGGGAGCCCGCTACACCTTC.

V gene TRBV5-1 combines with J gene TRBJ2-7, with 7 bases aligning to TRBD2. The CDR3 covers 15 residues. The V gene end was trimmed by 0 bases and the J gene end by 0 bases; junction bases not matched to a gene: 3. Germline-derived CDR1 and CDR2 are SGHRS and YFSETQ. CDR3 nucleotide sequence: TGCGCCAGCAGCTTGGTTACGGGAGGCTCCTACGAGCAGTACTTC. This encodes CASSLVTGGSYEQYF.